The 5 T cell receptor beta chains reported below all come from one sample, sequenced in a study of blood T cell repertoires in COVID-19. Profiled with immunoSEQ multiplex PCR; TCRdb holds only in-frame clones, not every one. Found here are roughly 250,000 clones, 87% of them singletons; the top ten hold over 6%. The sample taken for sequencing was PBMCs or T cells enriched from blood (not recorded which). These receptors were collected from a woman in her twenties or thirties with acute COVID-19.

The chain employs TRBV7-8 and TRBJ1-3, with TRBD1 as a possible D gene (5 bases). The CDR3 runs 15 residues. Trimming took 6 bases from V and 0 from J, leaving 12 bases between them. The V gene's germline CDR1 is SGHVS and CDR2 FQNEAQ. In DNA form, the CDR3 reads TGTGCCAGCAGTCGAGGGGCCAGCTCTGGAAACACCATATATTTT. Residues: CASSRGASSGNTIYF. Full variable domain (outside the CDR3, taken from reference TRBV7-8 and TRBJ1-3): GAGVSQSPRYKVAKRGQDVALRCDPISGHVSLFWYQQALGQGPEFLTYFQNEAQLDKSGLPSDRFFAERPEGSVSTLKIQRTQQEDSAVYLCASSRGASSGNTIYFGEGSWLTVV.

Turning to this clone: Other nucleotide sequences in the sample specify the same CDR3. The chain combines TRBV2 with TRBJ1-2, with TRBD1 matching 9 bases. Germline values: CDR1 SNHLY, CDR2 FYNNEI. V shed 7 bases and J 2 bases; nucleotides not matched to a gene: 2. This CDR3 is built from 13 residues. The CDR3 coding sequence is TGTGCCAGCACCGGGACAGGGAACTATGGCTACACCTTC. Protein product: CASTGTGNYGYTF.

The J gene is TRBJ2-5, the V gene TRBV4-3; 12 bases agree with TRBD2. The CDR3 contains 17 residues. From germline, CDR1 is LGHNA and CDR2 YSLEER. J was trimmed by 5 bases and V by 0 bases; bases with no gene match: 7. The CDR3 sequence is CASSQDLAGGGWETQYF. As DNA, the CDR3 is TGCGCCAGCAGCCAAGATCTAGCGGGAGGGGGTTGGGAGACCCAGTACTTC.

The V and J genes are TRBV7-3 and TRBJ2-1, with D possibly TRBD2 on 5 matching bases. Germline V gene sequence: CDR1 SGHTA, CDR2 FQGTGA. With 4 bases removed from V and 4 bases from J, the gap between germline ends came to 14 bases. CDR3 length equals 15 residues. The CDR3 nucleotides read TGTGCCAGCAGCTCCCAAGCTGGGGAGTACAATGAGCAGTTCTTC. It translates to CASSSQAGEYNEQFF.

The V call is TRBV9, the J call TRBJ2-2, with 11 bases that match TRBD2. In germline, CDR1 is SGDLS, CDR2 YYNGEE. Trimming took 2 bases from V and 6 from J; bases not matched to a gene: 6. This CDR3 has 16 amino acids. The chain's CDR3 is CASSVVAGGQAGELFF. The DNA of the CDR3 is TGTGCCAGCAGCGTCGTAGCGGGGGGGCAGGCCGGGGAGCTGTTTTTT.